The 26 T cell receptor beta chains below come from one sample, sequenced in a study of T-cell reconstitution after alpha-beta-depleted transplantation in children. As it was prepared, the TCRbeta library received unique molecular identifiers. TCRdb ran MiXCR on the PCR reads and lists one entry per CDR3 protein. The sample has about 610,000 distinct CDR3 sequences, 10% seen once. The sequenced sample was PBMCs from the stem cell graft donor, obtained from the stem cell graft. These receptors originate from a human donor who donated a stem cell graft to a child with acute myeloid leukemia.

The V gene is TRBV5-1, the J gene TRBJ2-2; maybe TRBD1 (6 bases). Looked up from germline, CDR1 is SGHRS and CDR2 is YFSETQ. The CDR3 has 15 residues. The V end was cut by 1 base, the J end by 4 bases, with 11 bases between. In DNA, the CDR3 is TGCGCCAGCAGCTTGACAGGGCAGGGCACCGGGGAGCTGTTTTTT. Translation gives CASSLTGQGTGELFF. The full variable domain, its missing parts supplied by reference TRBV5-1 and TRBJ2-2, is KAGVTQTPRYLIKTRGQQVTLSCSPISGHRSVSWYQQTPGQGLQFLFEYFSETQRNKGNFPGRFSGRQFSNSRSEMNVSTLELGDSALYLCASSLTGQGTGELFFGEGSRLTVL.

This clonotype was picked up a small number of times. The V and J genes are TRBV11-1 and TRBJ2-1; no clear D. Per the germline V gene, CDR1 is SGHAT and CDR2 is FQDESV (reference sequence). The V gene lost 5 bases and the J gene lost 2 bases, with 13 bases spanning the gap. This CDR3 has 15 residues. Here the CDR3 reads CASSPNYIPYNEQFF. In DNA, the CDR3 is TGTGCCAGCAGCCCCAATTACATCCCCTACAATGAGCAGTTCTTC.

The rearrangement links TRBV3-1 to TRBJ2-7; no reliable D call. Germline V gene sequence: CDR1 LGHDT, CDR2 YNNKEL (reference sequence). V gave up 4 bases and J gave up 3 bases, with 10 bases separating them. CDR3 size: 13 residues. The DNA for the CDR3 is TGTGCCAGCAGCCCGTCGGCGCTCTACGAGCAGTACTTC. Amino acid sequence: CASSPSALYEQYF.

Here the CDR3 reads CASSRSANEKLFF. In DNA form, the CDR3 reads TGTGCCAGCAGTCGGTCAGCTAATGAAAAACTGTTTTTT. The chain employs TRBV27 and TRBJ1-4; no definite D call. Germline CDR1 and CDR2: MNHEY and SMNVEV (reference sequence). The CDR3 is 13 residues long. The V end was cut by 5 bases, the J end by 3 bases, with 7 bases between.

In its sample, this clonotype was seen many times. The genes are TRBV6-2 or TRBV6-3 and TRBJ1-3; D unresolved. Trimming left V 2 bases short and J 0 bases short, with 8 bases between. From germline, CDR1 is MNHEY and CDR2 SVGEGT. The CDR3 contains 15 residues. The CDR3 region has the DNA TGTGCCAGCAGTTACGGGCGGAGCTCTGGAAACACCATATATTTT. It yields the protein CASSYGRSSGNTIYF.

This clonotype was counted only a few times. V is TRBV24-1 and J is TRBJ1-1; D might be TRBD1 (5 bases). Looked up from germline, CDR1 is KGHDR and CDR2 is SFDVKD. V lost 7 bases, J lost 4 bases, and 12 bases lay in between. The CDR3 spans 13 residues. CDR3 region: CATRETGSTEAFF. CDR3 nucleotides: TGTGCCACCAGAGAAACAGGTTCCACTGAAGCTTTCTTT.

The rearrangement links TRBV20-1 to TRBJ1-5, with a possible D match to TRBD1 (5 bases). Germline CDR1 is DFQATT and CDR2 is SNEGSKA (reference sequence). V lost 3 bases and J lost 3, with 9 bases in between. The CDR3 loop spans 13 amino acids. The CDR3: CSARDNLNQPQHF. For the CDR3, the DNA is TGCAGTGCTAGGGACAACCTCAATCAGCCCCAGCATTTT.

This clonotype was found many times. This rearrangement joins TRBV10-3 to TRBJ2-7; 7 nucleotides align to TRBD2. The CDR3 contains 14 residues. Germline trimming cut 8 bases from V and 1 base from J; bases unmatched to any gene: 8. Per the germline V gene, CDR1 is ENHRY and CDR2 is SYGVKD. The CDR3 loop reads CAIGPAGSSYEQYF. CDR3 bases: TGTGCCATCGGTCCAGCGGGGAGTTCCTACGAGCAGTACTTC.

CDR3 loop: CASSQDTDWYSREQYF. Here the CDR3 DNA reads TGCGCCAGCAGCCAAGATACGGACTGGTACTCGCGCGAGCAGTACTTC. The chain couples TRBV4-3 to TRBJ2-7; D may be TRBD2 (5 bases). Germline V CDR1 and CDR2: LGHNA, YSLEER. The V and J ends lost 0 bases and 6 bases respectively, with 18 bases between them. The CDR3 is 16 amino acids.

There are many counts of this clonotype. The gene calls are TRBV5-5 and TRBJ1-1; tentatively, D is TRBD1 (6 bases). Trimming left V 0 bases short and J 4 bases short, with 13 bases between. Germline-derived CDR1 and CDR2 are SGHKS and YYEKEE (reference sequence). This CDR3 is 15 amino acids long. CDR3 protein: CASSLEGQKGTEAFF. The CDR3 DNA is TGTGCCAGCAGCTTGGAAGGACAGAAGGGCACTGAAGCTTTCTTT.

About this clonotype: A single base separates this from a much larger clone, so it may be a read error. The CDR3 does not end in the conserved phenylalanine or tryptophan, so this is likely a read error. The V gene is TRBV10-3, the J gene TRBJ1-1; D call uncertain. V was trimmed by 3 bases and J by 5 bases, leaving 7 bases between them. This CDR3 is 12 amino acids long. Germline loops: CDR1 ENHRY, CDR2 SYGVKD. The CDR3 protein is CAISDSSTEAFS. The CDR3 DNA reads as TGTGCCATCAGTGATTCCTCTACTGAAGCTTTCTCT.

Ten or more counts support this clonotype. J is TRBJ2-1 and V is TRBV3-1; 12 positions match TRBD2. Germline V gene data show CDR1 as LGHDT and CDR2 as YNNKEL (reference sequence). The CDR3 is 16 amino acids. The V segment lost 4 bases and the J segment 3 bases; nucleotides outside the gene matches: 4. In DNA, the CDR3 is TGTGCCAGCAGCCCCCTAGCGGGAGGGATCTACAATGAGCAGTTCTTC. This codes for CASSPLAGGIYNEQFF.

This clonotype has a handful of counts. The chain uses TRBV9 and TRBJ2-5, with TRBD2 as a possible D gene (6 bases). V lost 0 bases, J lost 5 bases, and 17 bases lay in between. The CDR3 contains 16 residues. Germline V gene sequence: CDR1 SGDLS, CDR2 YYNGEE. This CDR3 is CASSVGDGRGWETQYF. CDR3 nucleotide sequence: TGTGCCAGCAGCGTAGGAGACGGGCGGGGCTGGGAGACCCAGTACTTC. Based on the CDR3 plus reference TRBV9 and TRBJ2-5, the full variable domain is DSGVTQTPKHLITATGQRVTLRCSPRSGDLSVYWYQQSLDQGLQFLIQYYNGEERAKGNILERFSAQQFPDLHSELNLSSLELGDSALYFCASSVGDGRGWETQYFGPGTRLLVL.

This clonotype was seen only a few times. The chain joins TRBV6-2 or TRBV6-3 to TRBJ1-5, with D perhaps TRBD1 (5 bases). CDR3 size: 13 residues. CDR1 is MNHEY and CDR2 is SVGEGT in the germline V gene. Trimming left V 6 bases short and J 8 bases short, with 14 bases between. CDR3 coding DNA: TGTGCCAGCAGGGGCGACAGTTATGAGCCCCAGCATTTT. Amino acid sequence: CASRGDSYEPQHF.

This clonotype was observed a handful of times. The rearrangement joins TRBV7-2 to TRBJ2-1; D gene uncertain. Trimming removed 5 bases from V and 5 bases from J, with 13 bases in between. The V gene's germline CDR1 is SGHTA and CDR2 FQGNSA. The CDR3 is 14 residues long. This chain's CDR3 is CASSATPSNNEQFF. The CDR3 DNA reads TGTGCCAGCAGCGCCACCCCTAGTAACAATGAGCAGTTCTTC.

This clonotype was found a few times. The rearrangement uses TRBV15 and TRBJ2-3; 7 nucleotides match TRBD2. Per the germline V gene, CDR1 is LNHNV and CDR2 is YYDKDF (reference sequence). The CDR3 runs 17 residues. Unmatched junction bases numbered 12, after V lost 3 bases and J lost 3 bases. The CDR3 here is CATSSDFRDYLTDTQYF. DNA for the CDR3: TGTGCCACCAGCAGCGACTTCCGGGACTACTTGACAGATACGCAGTATTTT.

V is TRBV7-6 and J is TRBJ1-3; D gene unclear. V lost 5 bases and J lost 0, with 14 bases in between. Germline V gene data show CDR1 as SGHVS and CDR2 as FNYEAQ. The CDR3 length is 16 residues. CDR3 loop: CASSPSTGASGNTIYF. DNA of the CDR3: TGTGCCAGCAGCCCATCCACGGGAGCCTCTGGAAACACCATATATTTT.

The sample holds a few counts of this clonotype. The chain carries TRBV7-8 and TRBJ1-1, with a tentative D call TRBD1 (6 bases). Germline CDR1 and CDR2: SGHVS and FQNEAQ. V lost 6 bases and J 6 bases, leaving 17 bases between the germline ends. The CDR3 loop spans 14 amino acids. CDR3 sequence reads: CASREDSGGPEAFF. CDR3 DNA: TGTGCCAGCAGAGAGGACAGTGGTGGACCTGAAGCTTTCTTT.

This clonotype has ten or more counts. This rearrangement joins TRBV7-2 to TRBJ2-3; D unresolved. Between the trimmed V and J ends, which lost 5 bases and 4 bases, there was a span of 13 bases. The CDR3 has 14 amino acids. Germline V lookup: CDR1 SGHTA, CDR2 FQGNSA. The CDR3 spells CASSPLKAADTQYF. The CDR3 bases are TGTGCCAGCAGCCCCTTGAAGGCGGCAGATACGCAGTATTTT. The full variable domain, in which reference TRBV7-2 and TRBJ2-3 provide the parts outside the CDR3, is GAGVSQSPSNKVTEKGKDVELRCDPISGHTALYWYRQSLGQGLEFLIYFQGNSAPDKSGLPSDRFSAERTGGSVSTLTIQRTQQEDSAVYLCASSPLKAADTQYFGPGTRLTVL.

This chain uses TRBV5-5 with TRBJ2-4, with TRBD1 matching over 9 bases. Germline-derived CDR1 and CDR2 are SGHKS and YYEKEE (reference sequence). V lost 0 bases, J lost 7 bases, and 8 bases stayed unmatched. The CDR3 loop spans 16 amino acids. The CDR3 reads CASSLVFQTGGNIQYF. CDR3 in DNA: TGTGCCAGCAGCTTGGTCTTCCAGACAGGGGGGAACATTCAGTACTTC.

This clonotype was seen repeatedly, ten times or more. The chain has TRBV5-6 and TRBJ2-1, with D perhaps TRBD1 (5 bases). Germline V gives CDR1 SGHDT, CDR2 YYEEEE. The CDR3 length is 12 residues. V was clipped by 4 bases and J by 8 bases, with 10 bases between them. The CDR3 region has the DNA TGTGCCAGCAGCCCAGGGATGGATGAGCAGTTCTTC. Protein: CASSPGMDEQFF.

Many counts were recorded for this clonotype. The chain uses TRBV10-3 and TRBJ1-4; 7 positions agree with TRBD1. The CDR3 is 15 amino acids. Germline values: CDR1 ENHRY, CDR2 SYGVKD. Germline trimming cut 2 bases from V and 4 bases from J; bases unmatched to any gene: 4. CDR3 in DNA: TGTGCCATCAGTGAGGACAGGGCTGGTAATGAAAAACTGTTTTTT. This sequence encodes CAISEDRAGNEKLFF.

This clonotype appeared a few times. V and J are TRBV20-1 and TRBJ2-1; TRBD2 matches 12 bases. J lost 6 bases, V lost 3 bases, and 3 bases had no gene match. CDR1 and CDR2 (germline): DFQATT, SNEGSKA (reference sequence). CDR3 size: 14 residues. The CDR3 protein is CSARTSGSPNEQFF. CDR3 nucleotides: TGCAGTGCTAGGACTAGCGGGAGCCCCAATGAGCAGTTCTTC.

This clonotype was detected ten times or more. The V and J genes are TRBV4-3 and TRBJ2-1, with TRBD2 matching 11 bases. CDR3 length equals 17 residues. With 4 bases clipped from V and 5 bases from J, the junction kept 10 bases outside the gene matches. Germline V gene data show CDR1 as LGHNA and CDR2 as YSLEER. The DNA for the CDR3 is TGCGCCAGCAGCCTATTAAGGGAACTAGCGGGAGACAATGAGCAGTTCTTC. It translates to CASSLLRELAGDNEQFF.

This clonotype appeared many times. CDR3 sequence reads: CAWKPLRVGTEAFF. CDR3 in DNA: TGTGCCTGGAAGCCTTTGAGGGTGGGGACTGAAGCTTTCTTT. The genes are TRBV30 and TRBJ1-1, with D unclear. V dropped 4 bases and J dropped 5 bases, with 17 bases sitting between them. The CDR3 is made up of 14 amino acids. In germline, CDR1 is GTSNPN, CDR2 SVGIG (reference sequence).

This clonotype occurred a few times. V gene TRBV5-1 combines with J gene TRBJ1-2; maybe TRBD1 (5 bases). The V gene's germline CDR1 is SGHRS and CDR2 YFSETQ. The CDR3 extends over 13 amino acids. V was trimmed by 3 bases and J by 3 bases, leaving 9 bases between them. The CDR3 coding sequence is TGCGCCAGCAGCTCGACAGTGGACTATGGCTACACCTTC. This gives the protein CASSSTVDYGYTF.